The 18 T cell receptor beta chains in this list originate from one sample, sequenced in a study of brain T cells in children with intractable seizures. Method: immunoSEQ multiplex PCR; TCRdb's copy keeps in-frame clones and lacks some. Of 300,000 to 400,000 clones in the sample, over 90% were seen once. The time point: blood from clinic visit 5 months post-surgery; TSC patient then seizure free. Material: peripheral blood, obtained approximately 5 months after surgery. These TCRs come from a boy under three years old with tuberous sclerosis and intractable seizures.

The table lists this clone with a few counts. The rearrangement joins TRBV6-1 to TRBJ1-5, with D possibly matching TRBD1 (5 bases). Germline assignment: CDR1 MNHNS and CDR2 SASEGT. The germline V and J ends were trimmed by 4 bases and 3 bases, with 19 bases remaining between them. This CDR3 spans 17 amino acids. Here the CDR3 reads CASSGYRARVDNQPQHF. In DNA form, the CDR3 reads TGTGCCAGCAGTGGTTATCGGGCCAGGGTAGACAATCAGCCCCAGCATTTT.

The rearrangement joins TRBV6-1 to TRBJ1-3; a possible D gene is TRBD1 (6 bases). This CDR3 spans 16 amino acids. V was clipped by 2 bases and J by 4 bases, with 15 bases between them. Germline V gene sequence: CDR1 MNHNS, CDR2 SASEGT. This CDR3 is CASSESTGWTGNTIYF. For the CDR3, the DNA is TGTGCCAGCAGTGAATCAACAGGGTGGACAGGAAACACCATATATTTT.

The rearrangement joins TRBV20-1 to TRBJ1-1; D gene uncertain. CDR3 length: 13 amino acids. Germline assignment: CDR1 DFQATT and CDR2 SNEGSKA (reference sequence). V lost 3 bases and J 5 bases, leaving 13 bases between the germline ends. The CDR3: CSASVRVWTEAFF. Written as DNA, the CDR3 is TGCAGTGCTAGTGTCCGGGTATGGACTGAAGCTTTCTTT.

The chain joins TRBV6-4 to TRBJ1-2; D is ambiguous. This CDR3 region has 13 residues. Germline V gene data show CDR1 as MRHNA and CDR2 as SNTAGT. V lost 5 bases and J lost 4, with 11 bases in between. In nucleotides, the CDR3 is TGTGCCAGCAGTCAGGCTCTTTTCTATGGCTACACCTTC. This encodes CASSQALFYGYTF.

The chain links TRBV6-5 to TRBJ1-2, with a weak D call TRBD1 (5 bases). Germline loops: CDR1 MNHEY, CDR2 SVGAGI. V was trimmed by 10 bases and J by 8 bases, leaving 20 bases between them. The CDR3 is made up of 13 amino acids. This chain's CDR3 is CATQQWSGMGYTF. CDR3 sequence (DNA): TGTGCCACCCAGCAGTGGTCAGGGATGGGCTACACCTTC.

The chain couples TRBV11-2 to TRBJ2-7; 7 nucleotides line up with TRBD2. This CDR3 is 12 amino acids long. The J segment lost 7 bases and the V segment lost 6 bases, leaving 6 bases of the junction unmatched. Germline lookup yields CDR1 SGHAT and CDR2 FQNNGV. This CDR3 is CASSFWGGEQYF. The CDR3 nucleotides are TGTGCCAGCAGTTTTTGGGGAGGGGAGCAGTACTTC.

The chain recombines TRBV4-1 with TRBJ1-3; maybe TRBD1 (5 bases). This CDR3 spans 15 amino acids. The germline V and J ends were trimmed by 1 base and 8 bases, with 15 bases remaining between them. Looked up from germline, CDR1 is MGHRA and CDR2 is YSYEKL. CDR3 nucleotides: TGCGCCAGCAGCCAAGCTCCGGGGGACGTAGACACCATATATTTT. This gives the protein CASSQAPGDVDTIYF.

In the case of this clone: The sample contains more than one DNA sequence encoding this CDR3. The chain has TRBV30 and TRBJ1-5; the D gene is possibly TRBD1 (6 bases). This CDR3 spans 13 amino acids. Germline loops: CDR1 GTSNPN, CDR2 SVGIG (reference sequence). The germline V and J ends were trimmed by 3 bases and 3 bases, with 9 bases remaining between them. The DNA for the CDR3 is TGTGCCTGGAGCGGGGGGGCCAATCAGCCCCAGCATTTT. Translating gives CAWSGGANQPQHF.

The chain has TRBV5-1 and TRBJ2-7; a weak D match, TRBD2 (5 bases). V lost 4 bases to trimming and J lost 6 bases, with 20 bases between them. The CDR3 is made up of 15 amino acids. Germline values: CDR1 SGHRS, CDR2 YFSETQ. The CDR3 here is CASSIRETSTSEQYF. CDR3 bases: TGCGCCAGCAGCATTAGGGAAACTAGTACTTCCGAGCAGTACTTC.

This clone was found a few times. The chain joins TRBV5-4 to TRBJ1-2; D uncertain. Trimming removed 0 bases from V and 0 bases from J, with 12 bases in between. The CDR3 is 16 amino acids. Germline V lookup: CDR1 SGHNT, CDR2 YYREEE (reference sequence). In DNA form, the CDR3 reads TGTGCCAGCAGCTTGGTTATTCAGAGAGCTAACTATGGCTACACCTTC. Residues: CASSLVIQRANYGYTF.

This clone appeared once. A far larger clone lies a single base away; this is likely a read error. The J gene is TRBJ1-2, the V gene TRBV12-3 or TRBV12-4; D uncertain. V lost 4 bases and J lost 0, with 6 bases in between. The CDR3 is made up of 13 amino acids. The CDR3 loop is CASSYGTNYGYTF. The CDR3 nucleotides are TGTGCCAGCAGTTACGGAACTAACTATGGCTACACCTTC.

The rearrangement uses TRBV4-1 and TRBJ1-6, with 7 bases matching TRBD1. Unmatched junction bases numbered 7, after V lost 2 bases and J lost 6 bases. The germline CDR1 and CDR2 sequences are MGHRA and YSYEKL. The CDR3 is made up of 16 amino acids. Here the CDR3 DNA reads TGCGCCAGCAGCCAATTACCGGGACAGAGTAATTCACCCCTCCACTTT. Protein product: CASSQLPGQSNSPLHF.

The chain links TRBV19 to TRBJ2-3, with D possibly being TRBD2 (6 bases). The CDR3 runs to 17 residues. Germline lookup yields CDR1 LNHDA and CDR2 SQIVND (reference sequence). Trimming removed 6 bases from V and 0 bases from J, with 19 bases in between. The CDR3 DNA sequence: TGTGCCAGTAGCACGGCGGGACGGGCCTATAGCACAGATACGCAGTATTTT. Amino acid sequence: CASSTAGRAYSTDTQYF. Looking up the rest from reference TRBV19 and TRBJ2-3 gives the full variable domain: DGGITQSPKYLFRKEGQNVTLSCEQNLNHDAMYWYRQDPGQGLRLIYYSQIVNDFQKGDIAEGYSVSREKKESFPLTVTSAQKNPTAFYLCASSTAGRAYSTDTQYFGPGTRLTVL.

The CDR3 region has the DNA TGCAGCGTCTGGAGGACAGGAGACTATGGCTACACCTTC. It yields the protein CSVWRTGDYGYTF. The chain couples TRBV29-1 to TRBJ1-2; the match to TRBD1 covers 7 bases. The CDR3 consists of 13 residues. Germline V gene data show CDR1 as SQVTM and CDR2 as ANQGSEA. J was trimmed by 3 bases and V by 6 bases; bases with no gene match: 7.

This sequence joins TRBV12-3 or TRBV12-4 and TRBJ2-1; 9 bases fit TRBD2. V lost 7 bases and J lost 10; bases outside the gene matches: 8. The CDR3 has 13 amino acids. The CDR3 here is CASTLVAGEEQFF. For the CDR3, the DNA is TGTGCCAGCACTCTAGTAGCGGGGGAGGAGCAGTTCTTC.

V is TRBV2 and J is TRBJ1-2, with D possibly matching TRBD1 (6 bases). Trimming pared 6 bases from V and 5 bases from J, leaving 22 bases between. This CDR3 region has 16 residues. CDR1 SNHLY and CDR2 FYNNEI come from the germline V gene. For the CDR3, the DNA is TGTGCCAGCAGCGAACTACTGAGCGGACAGCCTTATGGCTACACCTTC. It codes for CASSELLSGQPYGYTF.

CDR3 in DNA: TGTGCCAGCAGCTTGACAGGGGGCGAGCAGTACTTC. Its translation: CASSLTGGEQYF. The chain combines TRBV5-4 with TRBJ2-7; 8 bases agree with TRBD1. The CDR3 sequence is 12 residues long. Looked up from germline, CDR1 is SGHNT and CDR2 is YYREEE (reference sequence). V was clipped by 1 base and J by 6 bases; unmatched bases: 0. The full variable domain, with the rest looked up from reference TRBV5-4 and TRBJ2-7, is ETGVTQSPTHLIKTRGQQVTLRCSSQSGHNTVSWYQQALGQGPQFIFQYYREEENGRGNFPPRFSGLQFPNYSSELNVNALELDDSALYLCASSLTGGEQYFGPGTRLTVT.

The chain uses TRBV6-5 and TRBJ2-2, with D maybe TRBD2 (5 bases). The ends were cut back, 1 base at V and 4 bases at J, with 10 bases in the middle. The CDR3 has 15 residues. CDR1 MNHEY and CDR2 SVGAGI come from the germline V gene. In DNA, the CDR3 is TGTGCCAGCAGTTACTTGGGAGACCTCACCGGGGAGCTGTTTTTT. Protein: CASSYLGDLTGELFF.